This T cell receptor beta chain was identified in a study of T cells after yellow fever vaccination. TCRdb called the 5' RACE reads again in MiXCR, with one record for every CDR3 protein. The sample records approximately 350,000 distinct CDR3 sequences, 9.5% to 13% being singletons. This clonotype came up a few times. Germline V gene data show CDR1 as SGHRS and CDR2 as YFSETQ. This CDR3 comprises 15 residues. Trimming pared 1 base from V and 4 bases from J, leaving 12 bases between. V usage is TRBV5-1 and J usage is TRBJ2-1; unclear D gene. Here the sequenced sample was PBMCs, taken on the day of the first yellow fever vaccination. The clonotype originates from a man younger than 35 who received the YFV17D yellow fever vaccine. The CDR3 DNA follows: TGCGCCAGCAGCTTGCGTTTCCACGAATACAATGAGCAGTTCTTC. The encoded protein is CASSLRFHEYNEQFF.